This entry lists 22 T cell receptor beta chains sequenced from one sample in a study of T-cell reconstitution after alpha-beta-depleted transplantation in children. As it was prepared, the TCRbeta library received unique molecular identifiers. TCRdb redid the calling of the PCR reads with MiXCR, one entry per CDR3 protein. This table holds 490,000 or so distinct CDR3 sequences, 12% found once. The sample in question was PBMCs from the stem cell graft donor, obtained from the stem cell graft. The receptors originated from a human donor who donated a stem cell graft to a child with combined immunodeficiency.

The CDR3 spells CASSAGPRTLHGYTF. In DNA, the CDR3 is TGTGCCAGCAGCGCGGGCCCTAGGACACTACACGGCTACACCTTC. V gene TRBV9 combines with J gene TRBJ1-2, with a possible D match to TRBD1 (5 bases). V gave up 3 bases and J gave up 8 bases, with 20 bases separating them. CDR3 length equals 15 residues. Germline V gene data show CDR1 as SGDLS and CDR2 as YYNGEE.

This clonotype was counted at least ten times. The chain couples TRBV12-5 to TRBJ2-2; 8 positions match TRBD1. The V and J ends lost 6 bases and 3 bases, in that order; junction bases with no gene match: 6. The CDR3 sequence is 15 residues long. CDR1 and CDR2 from the germline V gene are LGHNT and FRNRAP. CDR3 sequence (DNA): TGTGCTAGTGGCCCGGACAGGGACGACACCGGGGAGCTGTTTTTT. It yields the protein CASGPDRDDTGELFF.

The V and J genes are TRBV3-1 and TRBJ1-2; D is ambiguous. Trimming took off 8 bases at V and 4 bases at J, with 17 bases between the two ends. The CDR3 consists of 14 residues. CDR1 is LGHDT, CDR2 YNNKEL, per germline (reference sequence). The CDR3 spells CASCFQVVSYGYTF. For the CDR3, the DNA is TGTGCCAGCTGTTTTCAGGTGGTGAGCTATGGCTACACCTTC. The full variable domain, completed using reference TRBV3-1 and TRBJ1-2, is DTAVSQTPKYLVTQMGNDKSIKCEQNLGHDTMYWYKQDSKKFLKIMFSYNNKELIINETVPNRFSPKSPDKAHLNLHINSLELGDSAVYFCASCFQVVSYGYTFGSGTRLTVV.

This clonotype was picked up many times. CDR3 protein: CASSWGLAGKQGSYEQYF. The DNA for the CDR3 is TGCGCCAGCAGTTGGGGACTAGCGGGGAAGCAAGGGTCCTACGAGCAGTACTTC. This chain uses TRBV4-3 with TRBJ2-7, with 13 bases aligning to TRBD2. From germline, CDR1 is LGHNA and CDR2 YSLEER. V trimming: 6 bases; J trimming: 1 base; junction bases outside the gene matches: 12. The CDR3 loop spans 18 amino acids.

This clonotype was seen only a few times. The chain carries TRBV9 and TRBJ2-7; TRBD2 agrees at 7 bases. This CDR3 spans 16 amino acids. Germline lookup yields CDR1 SGDLS and CDR2 YYNGEE. The trim removed 5 bases at V and 5 bases at J, leaving 16 bases unmatched. DNA for the CDR3: TGTGCCAGCAGTCCTCTCCCAGGGAGGGTGGGAGACGAGCAGTACTTC. Amino acid sequence: CASSPLPGRVGDEQYF.

This clonotype was detected a few times. V usage is TRBV7-6 and J usage is TRBJ2-3; D remains unclear. Germline CDR1 and CDR2: SGHVS and FNYEAQ. Between the trimmed V and J ends, which lost 5 bases and 5 bases, there was a span of 20 bases. The CDR3 has 16 amino acids. The CDR3 bases are TGTGCCAGCAGCGTTGGTCGTTTAAGGAGTGGAGATACGCAGTATTTT. Amino acid sequence: CASSVGRLRSGDTQYF.

The table lists this clonotype with a few counts. The chain employs TRBV10-3 and TRBJ1-2; 7 nucleotides agree with TRBD1. This CDR3 region has 15 residues. J was trimmed by 0 bases and V by 2 bases; bases with no gene match: 3. CDR1 is ENHRY, CDR2 SYGVKD, per germline. The CDR3 nucleotides read TGTGCCATCAGTGAGGGACAGGAGACTAACTATGGCTACACCTTC. This translates into CAISEGQETNYGYTF.

This chain connects TRBV10-3 to TRBJ2-3, with D possibly matching TRBD2 (6 bases). CDR3 length: 15 residues. Trimming removed 1 base from V and 5 bases from J, with 13 bases in between. CDR1 and CDR2 (germline): ENHRY, SYGVKD. In DNA, the CDR3 is TGTGCCATCAGTGAGTACCCCGCGGAGGGAGATACGCAGTATTTT. This translates into CAISEYPAEGDTQYF.

V and J are TRBV12-3 or TRBV12-4 and TRBJ2-6; 12 bases are a match to TRBD2. The CDR3 consists of 17 residues. With 6 bases clipped from V and 2 bases from J, the junction kept 5 bases outside the gene matches. The DNA of the CDR3 is TGTGCCAGCAGGACTAGCGGGAGTCGGCCTGGGGCCAACGTCCTGACTTTC. It translates to CASRTSGSRPGANVLTF.

This chain joins TRBV6-2 or TRBV6-3 and TRBJ2-1, with 16 bases identical to TRBD2. The CDR3 runs 18 residues. The germline gives CDR1 MNHEY, CDR2 SVGEGT. V was clipped by 3 bases and J by 3 bases; unmatched bases: 5. The CDR3 loop is CASSYRGTSGGGYNEQFF. In nucleotides, the CDR3 is TGTGCCAGCAGTTATCGAGGGACTAGCGGGGGGGGCTACAATGAGCAGTTCTTC.

This clonotype was detected a few times. The CDR3 loop is CASSQAPHSSGTSYNEQFF. CDR3 DNA: TGTGCCAGCAGCCAAGCACCCCACTCTAGCGGGACCTCCTACAATGAGCAGTTCTTC. V gene TRBV14 combines with J gene TRBJ2-1, with 9 bases identical to TRBD2. V gave up 1 base and J gave up 0 bases; unmatched junction bases: 10. This CDR3 comprises 19 residues. Germline loops: CDR1 SGHDN, CDR2 FVKESK. The full variable domain, with the rest looked up from reference TRBV14 and TRBJ2-1, is EAGVTQFPSHSVIEKGQTVTLRCDPISGHDNLYWYRRVMGKEIKFLLHFVKESKQDESGMPNNRFLAERTGGTYSTLKVQPAELEDSGVYFCASSQAPHSSGTSYNEQFFGPGTRLTVL.

This chain joins TRBV2 and TRBJ1-2; TRBD1 agrees at 10 bases. The CDR3 has 14 residues. CDR1 and CDR2 (germline): SNHLY, FYNNEI. Trimming took 7 bases from V and 1 from J; bases not matched to a gene: 3. In DNA form, the CDR3 reads TGTGCCAGCAAGGGGACAGGGGATAACTATGGCTACACCTTC. It encodes CASKGTGDNYGYTF.

This clonotype was seen repeatedly, ten times or more. This chain joins TRBV3-1 and TRBJ2-2, with 10 nucleotides matching TRBD2. Losses at the gene ends were 4 bases for V and 2 bases for J; bases not matched to a gene: 7. The CDR3 spans 17 residues. Germline lookup yields CDR1 LGHDT and CDR2 YNNKEL (reference sequence). As DNA, the CDR3 is TGTGCCAGCAGCCTTCCACTAGCGGGATCAAACACCGGGGAGCTGTTTTTT. It encodes CASSLPLAGSNTGELFF.

This clonotype has only a few counts. The V and J genes are TRBV12-3 or TRBV12-4 and TRBJ2-1; 11 bases are a match to TRBD2. CDR3 length equals 15 residues. V lost 10 bases, J lost 4 bases, and 9 bases stayed unmatched. CDR3 sequence (DNA): TGTGCCACAACCGGGACTAGCGGACCATACAATGAGCAGTTCTTC. This sequence encodes CATTGTSGPYNEQFF.

A few counts support this clonotype. V usage is TRBV12-3 or TRBV12-4 and J usage is TRBJ1-6; TRBD1 is a possible D gene (5 bases). V shed 6 bases and J shed 9 bases, with 24 bases lying between them. This CDR3 comprises 17 residues. CDR3 sequence (DNA): TGTGCCAGCAGCCATGTCACAGGCTCCCGTCAGGGTTCACCCCTCCACTTT. Protein sequence: CASSHVTGSRQGSPLHF.

In its sample, this clonotype was seen many times. V is TRBV5-1 and J is TRBJ2-7; no clear D gene. Trimming left V 0 bases short and J 2 bases short, with 6 bases between. There are 13 residues in the CDR3. Germline V gene lookup returns CDR1 SGHRS and CDR2 YFSETQ. The CDR3 nucleotides are TGCGCCAGCAGCTTGGAACAGACCTACGAGCAGTACTTC. This translates into CASSLEQTYEQYF.

The chain has TRBV7-2 and TRBJ1-1; no reliable D call. The CDR3 length is 13 residues. Trimming left V 4 bases short and J 11 bases short, with 17 bases between. Germline-derived CDR1 and CDR2 are SGHTA and FQGNSA. The CDR3 region is CASSSHGRFGAFF. In nucleotides, the CDR3 is TGTGCCAGCAGCTCCCATGGACGTTTTGGGGCTTTCTTT.

The chain couples TRBV12-3 or TRBV12-4 to TRBJ2-5; TRBD2 agrees at 10 bases. The CDR3 covers 18 residues. This chain's CDR3 is CTRSLPTWRAGGLETQYF. DNA for the CDR3: TGTACCCGCAGTTTACCAACCTGGAGAGCGGGGGGGCTGGAGACCCAGTACTTC.

This clonotype has only a few counts. This chain joins TRBV13 and TRBJ2-7; possible D gene TRBD2, 7 bases. The CDR3 contains 17 residues. The ends were cut back, 1 base at V and 4 bases at J, with 20 bases in the middle. Germline V gives CDR1 PRHDT, CDR2 FYEKMQ (reference sequence). The CDR3 here is CASSLVGGASGEYEQYF. The CDR3 nucleotides are TGTGCCAGCAGCTTAGTAGGGGGGGCTAGCGGAGAATACGAGCAGTACTTC.

This clonotype was seen repeatedly, ten times or more. CDR3 DNA: TGTGCCAGCAGCCAAGCGGGGGCCAAAAACATTCAGTACTTC. This encodes CASSQAGAKNIQYF. This chain joins TRBV4-2 and TRBJ2-4; TRBD2 might be the D (5 bases). V lost 1 base and J lost 1, with 5 bases in between. CDR1 LGHNA and CDR2 YNFKEQ come from the germline V gene. The CDR3 contains 14 residues.

This clonotype was found a few times. CDR3 region: CASSPGLPEQFF. The CDR3 nucleotides are TGTGCCAGCAGCCCAGGGTTGCCTGAGCAGTTCTTC. The chain recombines TRBV7-9 with TRBJ2-1; a weak D match, TRBD1 (5 bases). Germline V gene data show CDR1 as SEHNR and CDR2 as FQNEAQ (reference sequence). Trimming stripped 5 bases from V and 9 bases from J, with 11 bases between. The CDR3 is made up of 12 amino acids.

The chain employs TRBV5-1 and TRBJ2-7; TRBD1 or TRBD2 may be the D gene (5 bases each). The CDR3 contains 14 residues. Germline values: CDR1 SGHRS, CDR2 YFSETQ. The V end was cut by 3 bases, the J end by 11 bases, with 21 bases between. For the CDR3, the DNA is TGCGCCAGCAGCTCTACGGCCCCGGGGACCATCGAGTACTTC. It encodes CASSSTAPGTIEYF.